A selection of T cell receptor beta chains follows, all from one sample in a study of T cell repertoires in MIS-A myocarditis. Using immunoSEQ multiplex PCR, the repertoire was profiled, and TCRdb retains in-frame clones only, with some absent. The sample holds approximately 7,200 clones, 78% seen once. Sequenced: right inferior lung lobe tissue obtained at autopsy. Every receptor here comes from a man between 18 and 29 years old with fulminant myocarditis from multisystem inflammatory syndrome in adults (MIS-A) after COVID-19. Each CDR3 is given with its conserved first and last residue. A D gene is named only where the DNA matches it firmly. Size is omitted from some rows. Given values are once, few, many or a class for expanded clones.

TRBJ2-7 | TRBV11-2 | few | . | 14 | CASSLVQISYEQYF | TGTGCCAGCAGCTTAGTACAGATATCCTACGAGCAGTACTTC
TRBJ1-3 | TRBV11-3 | few | . | 15 | CASEAEEWSGNTIYF | TGTGCCAGCGAGGCTGAAGAGTGGTCCGGAAACACCATATATTTT
TRBJ2-7 | TRBV2 | few | . | 12 | CASSVRVYEQYF | TGTGCCAGCAGTGTAAGGGTCTACGAGCAGTACTTC
TRBJ1-1 | TRBV9 | . | . | 14 | CASSVGTVNTEAFF | TGTGCCAGCAGCGTAGGGACGGTGAACACTGAAGCTTTCTTT
TRBJ2-3 | TRBV15 | . | . | 15 | CATSRDFQGADTQYF | TGTGCCACCAGCAGAGATTTTCAGGGTGCAGATACGCAGTATTTT
TRBJ1-1 | TRBV13 | few | . | 12 | CASSLAGPEAFF | TGTGCCAGCAGCTTAGCAGGACCTGAAGCTTTCTTT
TRBJ1-6 | TRBV27 | few | TRBD1 | 14 | CASSGGTGNSPLHF | TGTGCCAGCAGTGGGGGGACAGGGAATTCACCCCTCCACTTT
TRBJ1-3 | TRBV5-1 | . | . | 13 | CASSPRDSNTIYF | TGCGCCAGCAGCCCCCGGGACTCCAACACCATATATTTT
TRBJ1-2 | TRBV7-2 | . | . | 14 | CASSLDSEDYGYTF | TGTGCCAGCAGTCTCGACAGTGAAGACTATGGCTACACCTTC
TRBJ1-6 | TRBV14 | . | . | 13 | CASSRQTYSPLHF | TGTGCCAGCAGCCGACAGACGTATTCACCCCTCCACTTT
TRBJ2-2 | TRBV12-2 | . | . | 17 | CASRLKGQGAQTGELFF | TGTGCAAGTCGCTTAAAGGGACAGGGGGCGCAAACCGGGGAGCTGTTTTTT
TRBJ2-1 | TRBV7-9 | . | TRBD2 | 15 | CASSQTSGTYNEQFF | TGTGCCAGCAGCCAGACTAGCGGGACTTACAATGAGCAGTTCTTC
TRBJ2-1 | TRBV9 | . | . | 13 | CASKSDSYNEQFF | TGTGCCAGCAAAAGCGACTCCTACAATGAGCAGTTCTTC
TRBJ1-5 | TRBV30 | once | . | 14 | CAWRLGQSNQPQHF | TGTGCCTGGAGGTTGGGACAAAGCAATCAGCCCCAGCATTTT
TRBJ2-3 | TRBV2 | . | . | 13 | CASGTVNTDTQYF | TGTGCCAGCGGGACCGTAAACACAGATACGCAGTATTTT
TRBJ1-6 | TRBV6-5 | . | . | 15 | CASKPRESNNSPLHF | TGTGCCAGCAAGCCCAGGGAAAGTAATAATTCACCCCTCCACTTT
TRBJ1-2 | TRBV6-5 | . | . | 16 | CASSYSRTGITYGYTF | TGTGCCAGCAGTTACTCCAGAACAGGAATTACTTATGGCTACACCTTC
TRBJ1-2 | TRBV7-9 | . | TRBD1 | 15 | CASSSRDRPRSGYTF | TGTGCCAGCAGCTCCCGGGACAGACCGAGATCGGGCTACACCTTC
TRBJ1-1 | TRBV10-3 | large | . | 14 | CAISESRDYTEAFF | TGTGCCATCAGTGAGTCAAGGGACTACACTGAAGCTTTCTTT
TRBJ2-1 | TRBV7-8 | . | . | 15 | CATRPLTGSYNEQFF | TGTGCCACCCGTCCGTTGACAGGAAGCTACAATGAGCAGTTCTTC
TRBJ1-1 | TRBV5-5 | . | . | 14 | CASSPGTSNTEAFF | TGTGCCAGCAGCCCCGGGACATCGAACACTGAAGCTTTCTTT
TRBJ1-3 | TRBV30 | . | TRBD1 | 16 | CAWGAGQLSSGNTIYF | TGTGCCTGGGGGGCGGGACAGCTCAGCTCTGGAAACACCATATATTTT
TRBJ1-2 | TRBV19 | . | . | 13 | CASRDRTNYGYTF | TGTGCCAGTAGGGACAGAACTAACTATGGCTACACCTTC